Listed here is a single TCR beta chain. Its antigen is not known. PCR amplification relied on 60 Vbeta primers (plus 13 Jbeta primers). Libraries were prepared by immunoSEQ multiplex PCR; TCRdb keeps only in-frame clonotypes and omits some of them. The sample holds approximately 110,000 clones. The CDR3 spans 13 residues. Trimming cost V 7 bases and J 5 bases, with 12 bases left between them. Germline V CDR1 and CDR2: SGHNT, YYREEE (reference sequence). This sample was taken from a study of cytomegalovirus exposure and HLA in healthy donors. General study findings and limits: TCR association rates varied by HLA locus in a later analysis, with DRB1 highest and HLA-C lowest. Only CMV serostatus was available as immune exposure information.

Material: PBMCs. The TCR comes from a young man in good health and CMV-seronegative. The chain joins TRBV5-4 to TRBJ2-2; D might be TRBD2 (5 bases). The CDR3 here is CASGVAFTGELFF. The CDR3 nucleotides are TGTGCCAGCGGGGTAGCGTTTACCGGGGAGCTGTTTTTT.